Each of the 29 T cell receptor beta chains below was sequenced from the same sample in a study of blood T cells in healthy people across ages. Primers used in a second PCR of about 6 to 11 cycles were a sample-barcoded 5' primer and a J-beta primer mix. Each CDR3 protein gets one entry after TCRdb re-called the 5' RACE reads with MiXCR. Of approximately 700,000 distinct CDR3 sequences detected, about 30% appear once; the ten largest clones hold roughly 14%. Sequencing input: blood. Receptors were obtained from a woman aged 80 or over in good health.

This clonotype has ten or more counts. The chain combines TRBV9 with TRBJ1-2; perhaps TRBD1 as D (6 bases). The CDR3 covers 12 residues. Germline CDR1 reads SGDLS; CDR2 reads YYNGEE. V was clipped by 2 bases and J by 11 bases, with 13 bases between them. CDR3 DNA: TGTGCCAGCAGCGTCATCAGGGGCTCATACACCTTC. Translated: CASSVIRGSYTF. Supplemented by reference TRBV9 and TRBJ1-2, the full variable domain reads DSGVTQTPKHLITATGQRVTLRCSPRSGDLSVYWYQQSLDQGLQFLIQYYNGEERAKGNILERFSAQQFPDLHSELNLSSLELGDSALYFCASSVIRGSYTFGSGTRLTVV.

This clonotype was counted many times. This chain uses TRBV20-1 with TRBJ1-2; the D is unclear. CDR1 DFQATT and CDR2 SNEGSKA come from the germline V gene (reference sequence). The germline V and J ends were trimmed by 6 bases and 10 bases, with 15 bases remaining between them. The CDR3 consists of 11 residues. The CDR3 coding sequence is TGCAGTGCAACACCGGATTGGGACTACACCTTC. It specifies CSATPDWDYTF.

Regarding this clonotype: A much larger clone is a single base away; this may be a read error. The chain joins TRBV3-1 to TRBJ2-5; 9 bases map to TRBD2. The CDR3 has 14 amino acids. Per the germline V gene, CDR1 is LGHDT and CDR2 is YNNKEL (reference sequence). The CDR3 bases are TGTGCCAGCAGCTTAGCGGGGGAACAAGAGGCCCAGTACTTC. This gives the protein CASSLAGEQEAQYF.

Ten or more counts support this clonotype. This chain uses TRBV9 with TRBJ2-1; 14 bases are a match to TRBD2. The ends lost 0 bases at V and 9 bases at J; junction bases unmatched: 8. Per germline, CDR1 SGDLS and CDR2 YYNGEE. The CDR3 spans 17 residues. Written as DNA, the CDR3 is TGTGCCAGCAGCGTAGTCGGGACTAGCGGGGGACACGGTGAGCAGTTCTTC. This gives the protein CASSVVGTSGGHGEQFF.

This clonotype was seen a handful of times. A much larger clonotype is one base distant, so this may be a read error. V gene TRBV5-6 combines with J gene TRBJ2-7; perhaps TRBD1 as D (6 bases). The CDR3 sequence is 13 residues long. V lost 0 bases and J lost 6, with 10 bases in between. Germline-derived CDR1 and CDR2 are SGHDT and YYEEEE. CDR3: CASSLGGLPEQYF. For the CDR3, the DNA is TGTGCCAGCAGCTTGGGGGGGCTCCCCGAGCAGTACTTC.

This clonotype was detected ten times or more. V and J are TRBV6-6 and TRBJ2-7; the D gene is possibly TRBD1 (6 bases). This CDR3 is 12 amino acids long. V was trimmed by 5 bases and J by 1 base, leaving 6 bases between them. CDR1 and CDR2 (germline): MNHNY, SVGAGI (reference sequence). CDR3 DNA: TGTGCCAGCAGTGGACAGTCCTACGAGCAGTACTTC. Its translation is CASSGQSYEQYF.

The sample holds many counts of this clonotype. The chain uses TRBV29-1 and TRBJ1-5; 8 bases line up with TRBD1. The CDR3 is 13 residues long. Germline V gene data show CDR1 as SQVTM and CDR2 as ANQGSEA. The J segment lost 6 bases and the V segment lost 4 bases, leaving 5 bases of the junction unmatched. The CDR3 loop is CSVAQGASQPQHF. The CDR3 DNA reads TGCAGCGTTGCCCAGGGGGCGAGTCAGCCCCAGCATTTT.

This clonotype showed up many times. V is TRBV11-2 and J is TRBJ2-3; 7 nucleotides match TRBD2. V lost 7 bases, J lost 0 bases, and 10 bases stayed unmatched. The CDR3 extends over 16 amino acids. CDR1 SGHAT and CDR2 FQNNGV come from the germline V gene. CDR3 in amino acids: CASITKLATSTDTQYF. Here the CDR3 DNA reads TGTGCCAGCATCACTAAACTAGCGACTAGCACAGATACGCAGTATTTT.

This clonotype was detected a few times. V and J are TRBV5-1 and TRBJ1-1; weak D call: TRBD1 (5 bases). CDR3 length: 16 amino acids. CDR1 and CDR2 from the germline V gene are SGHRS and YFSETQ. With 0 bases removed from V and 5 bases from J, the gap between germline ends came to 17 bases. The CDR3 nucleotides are TGCGCCAGCAGCTTGGGAGGAGTTGGAGGGGCGACTGAAGCTTTCTTT. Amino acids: CASSLGGVGGATEAFF.

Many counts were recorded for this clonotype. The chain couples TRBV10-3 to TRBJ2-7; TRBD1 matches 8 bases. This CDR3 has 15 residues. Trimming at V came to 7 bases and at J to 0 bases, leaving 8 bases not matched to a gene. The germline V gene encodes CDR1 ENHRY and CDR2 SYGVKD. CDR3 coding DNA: TGTGCCATCAACGGACAGGGTCTTGTCTCCTACGAGCAGTACTTC. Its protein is CAINGQGLVSYEQYF.

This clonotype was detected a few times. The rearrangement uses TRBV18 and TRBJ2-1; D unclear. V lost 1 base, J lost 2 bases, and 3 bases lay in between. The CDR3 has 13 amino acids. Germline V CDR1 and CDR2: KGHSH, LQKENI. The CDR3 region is CASSPQTYNEQFF. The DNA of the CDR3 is TGTGCCAGCTCACCACAGACCTACAATGAGCAGTTCTTC.

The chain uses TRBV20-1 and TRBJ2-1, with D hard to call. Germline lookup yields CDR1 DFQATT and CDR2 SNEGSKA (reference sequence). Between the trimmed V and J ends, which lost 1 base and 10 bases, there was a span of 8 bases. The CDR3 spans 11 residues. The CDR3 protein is CSARGLGEQFF. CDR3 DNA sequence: TGCAGTGCTAGAGGATTAGGGGAGCAGTTCTTC.

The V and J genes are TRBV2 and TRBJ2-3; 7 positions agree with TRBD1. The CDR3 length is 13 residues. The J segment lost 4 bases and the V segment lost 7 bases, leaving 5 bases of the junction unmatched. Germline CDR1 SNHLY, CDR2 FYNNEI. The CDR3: CASNPDRADTQYF. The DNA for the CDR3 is TGTGCCAGCAACCCTGACAGGGCAGATACGCAGTATTTT.

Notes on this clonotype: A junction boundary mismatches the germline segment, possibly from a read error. CDR3 loop: CASSVAFMVGTRGENEQFF. CDR3 DNA sequence: TGTGCCAGCAGCGTAGCTTTCATGGTCGGGACTAGAGGGGAGAATGAGCAGTTCTTC. The chain uses TRBV7-8 and TRBJ2-1; 8 nucleotides line up with TRBD2. The CDR3 spans 19 residues. Germline lookup yields CDR1 SGHVS and CDR2 FQNEAQ.

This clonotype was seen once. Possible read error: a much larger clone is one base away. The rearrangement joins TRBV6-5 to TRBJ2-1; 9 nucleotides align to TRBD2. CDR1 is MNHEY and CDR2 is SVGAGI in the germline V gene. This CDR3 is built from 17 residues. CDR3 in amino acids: CASSSGPGGGAKNERFF. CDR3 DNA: TGTGCCAGCAGTTCGGGCCCTGGCGGGGGGGCCAAGAATGAGCGGTTCTTC.

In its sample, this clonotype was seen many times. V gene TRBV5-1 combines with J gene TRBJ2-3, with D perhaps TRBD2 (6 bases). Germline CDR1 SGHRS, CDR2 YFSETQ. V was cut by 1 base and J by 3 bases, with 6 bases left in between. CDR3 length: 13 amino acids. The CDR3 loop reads CASSLRETDTQYF. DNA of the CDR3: TGCGCCAGCAGCTTGCGGGAGACAGATACGCAGTATTTT.

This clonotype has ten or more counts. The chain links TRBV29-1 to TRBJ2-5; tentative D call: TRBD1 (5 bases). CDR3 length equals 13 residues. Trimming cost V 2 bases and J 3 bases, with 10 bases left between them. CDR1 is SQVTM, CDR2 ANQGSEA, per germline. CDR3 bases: TGCAGCGTTGAAACAGGTAGAGAAGAGACCCAGTACTTC. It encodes CSVETGREETQYF.

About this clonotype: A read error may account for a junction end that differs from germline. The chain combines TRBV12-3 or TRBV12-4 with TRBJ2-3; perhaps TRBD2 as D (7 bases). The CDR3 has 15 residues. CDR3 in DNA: TGTGCCAGCAGCCGTCGGACTAGGGGGGGAGATGCGCAGTATTTT. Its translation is CASSRRTRGGDAQYF.

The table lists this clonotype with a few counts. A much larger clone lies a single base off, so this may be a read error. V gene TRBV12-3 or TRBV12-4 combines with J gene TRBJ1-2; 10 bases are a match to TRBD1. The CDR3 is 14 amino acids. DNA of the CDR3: TGTGCCAGCAGTTTAGGGACAGGGGGTTATGGCCACACCTTC. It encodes CASSLGTGGYGHTF.

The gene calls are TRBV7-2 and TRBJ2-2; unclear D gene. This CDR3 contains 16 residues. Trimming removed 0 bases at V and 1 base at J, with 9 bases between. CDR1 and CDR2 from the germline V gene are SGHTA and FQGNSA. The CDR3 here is CASSLAGSRNTGELFF. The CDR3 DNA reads TGTGCCAGCAGCTTAGCTGGGTCGAGGAACACCGGGGAGCTGTTTTTT.

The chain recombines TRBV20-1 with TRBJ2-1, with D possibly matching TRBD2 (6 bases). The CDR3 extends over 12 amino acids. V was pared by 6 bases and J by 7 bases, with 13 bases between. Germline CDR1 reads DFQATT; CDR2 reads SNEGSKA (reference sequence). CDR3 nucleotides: TGCAGTGCCCCCGGGGGTTGGAATGAGCAGTTCTTC. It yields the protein CSAPGGWNEQFF.

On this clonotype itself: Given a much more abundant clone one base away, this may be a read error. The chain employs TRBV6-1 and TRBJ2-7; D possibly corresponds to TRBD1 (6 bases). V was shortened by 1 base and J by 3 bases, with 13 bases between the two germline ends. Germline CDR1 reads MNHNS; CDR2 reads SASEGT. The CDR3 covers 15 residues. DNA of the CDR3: TGTGCCAGCAGTGAAGGCCCAGGGGCTGACTACGAGCAGTACTTC. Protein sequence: CASSEGPGADYEQYF.

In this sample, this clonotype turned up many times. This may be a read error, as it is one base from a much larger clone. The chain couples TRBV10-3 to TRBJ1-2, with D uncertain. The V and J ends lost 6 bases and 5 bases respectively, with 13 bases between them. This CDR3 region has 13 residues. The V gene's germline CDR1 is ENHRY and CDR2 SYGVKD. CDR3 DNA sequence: TGTGCCATCAGGGAGATGACAAATTATGGCTACACCTTC. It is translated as CAIREMTNYGYTF.

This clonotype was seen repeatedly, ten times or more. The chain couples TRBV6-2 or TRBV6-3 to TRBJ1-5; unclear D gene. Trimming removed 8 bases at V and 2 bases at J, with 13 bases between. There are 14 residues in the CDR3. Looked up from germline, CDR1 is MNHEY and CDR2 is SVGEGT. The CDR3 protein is CASSRTDRNQPQHF. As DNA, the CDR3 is TGTGCCAGCTCCCGGACGGATCGCAATCAGCCCCAGCATTTT.

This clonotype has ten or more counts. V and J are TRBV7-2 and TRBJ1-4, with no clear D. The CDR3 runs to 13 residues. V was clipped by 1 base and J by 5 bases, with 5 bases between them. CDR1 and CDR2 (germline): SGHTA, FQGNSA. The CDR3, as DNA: TGTGCCAGCAGCTTAGGCCAAAATGAAAAACTGTTTTTT. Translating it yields CASSLGQNEKLFF.

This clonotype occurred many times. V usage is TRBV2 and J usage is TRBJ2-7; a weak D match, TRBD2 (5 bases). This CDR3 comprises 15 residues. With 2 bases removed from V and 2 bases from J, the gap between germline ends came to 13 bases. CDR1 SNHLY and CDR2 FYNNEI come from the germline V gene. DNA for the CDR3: TGTGCCAGCAGTGAATCCTGGACTCCTACCTACGAGCAGTACTTC. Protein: CASSESWTPTYEQYF.

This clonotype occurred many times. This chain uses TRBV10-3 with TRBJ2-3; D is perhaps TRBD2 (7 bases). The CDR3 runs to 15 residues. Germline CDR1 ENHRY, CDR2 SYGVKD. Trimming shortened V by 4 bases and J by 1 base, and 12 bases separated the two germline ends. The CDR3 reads CAISAGGQGTDTQYF. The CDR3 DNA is TGTGCCATCAGTGCCGGGGGGCAGGGCACAGATACGCAGTATTTT.

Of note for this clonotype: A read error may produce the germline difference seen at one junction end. The CDR3 DNA is TGTGCCAGTAGTATAGGGACAGGGAAGAGGGATGAGCACTACTTC. Translated, it gives CASSIGTGKRDEHYF. The rearrangement joins TRBV19 to TRBJ2-7, with 8 positions matching TRBD1. The CDR3 length is 15 residues. Germline V gene lookup returns CDR1 LNHDA and CDR2 SQIVND (reference sequence).

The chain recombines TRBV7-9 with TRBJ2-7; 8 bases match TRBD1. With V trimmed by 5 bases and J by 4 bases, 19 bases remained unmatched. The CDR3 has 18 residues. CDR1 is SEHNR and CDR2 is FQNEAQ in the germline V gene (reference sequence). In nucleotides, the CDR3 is TGTGCCAGCAGCAGAATCATCGGACAGGGACGAGTTAGTTACGAGCAGTACTTC. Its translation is CASSRIIGQGRVSYEQYF.